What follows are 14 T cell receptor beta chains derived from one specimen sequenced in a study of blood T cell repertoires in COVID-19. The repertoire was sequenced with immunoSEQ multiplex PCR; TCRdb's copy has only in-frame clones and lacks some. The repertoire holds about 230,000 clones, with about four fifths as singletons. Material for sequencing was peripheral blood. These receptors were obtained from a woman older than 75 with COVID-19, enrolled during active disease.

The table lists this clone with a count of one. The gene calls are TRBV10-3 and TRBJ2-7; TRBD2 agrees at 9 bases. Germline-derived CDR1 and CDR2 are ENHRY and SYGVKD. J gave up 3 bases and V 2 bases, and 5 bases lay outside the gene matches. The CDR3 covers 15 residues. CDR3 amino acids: CAISEAKAGGYEQYF. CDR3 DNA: TGTGCCATCAGTGAGGCCAAAGCGGGAGGCTACGAGCAGTACTTC.

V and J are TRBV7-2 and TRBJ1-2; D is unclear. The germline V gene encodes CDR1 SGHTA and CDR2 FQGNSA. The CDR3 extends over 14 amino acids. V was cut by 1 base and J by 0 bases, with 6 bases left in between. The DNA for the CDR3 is TGTGCCAGCAGCTTAGAATCCACTAACTATGGCTACACCTTC. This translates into CASSLESTNYGYTF.

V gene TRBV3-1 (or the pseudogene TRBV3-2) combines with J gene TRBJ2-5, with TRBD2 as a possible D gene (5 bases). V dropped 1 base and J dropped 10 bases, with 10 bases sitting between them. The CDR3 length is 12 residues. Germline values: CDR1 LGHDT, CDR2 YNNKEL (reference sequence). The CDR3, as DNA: TGTGCCAGCAGCCAAGCCTACGGGGACCAGTACTTC. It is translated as CASSQAYGDQYF.

The chain's CDR3 is CASSLPGQGTPYNSPLHF. CDR3 bases: TGTGCCAGCAGTTTACCCGGACAGGGGACCCCTTATAATTCACCCCTCCACTTT. This chain uses TRBV28 with TRBJ1-6, with 9 bases that match TRBD1. The J segment lost 4 bases and the V segment lost 2 bases, leaving 9 bases of the junction unmatched. Per germline, CDR1 MDHEN and CDR2 SYDVKM. The CDR3 is 18 residues long.

CDR3 protein: CASSTPLTGRVRYGYTF. CDR3 nucleotide sequence: TGTGCCAGTAGCACCCCCCTGACAGGGCGGGTACGCTATGGCTACACCTTC. This rearrangement joins TRBV19 to TRBJ1-2; TRBD1 agrees at 7 bases. Trimming took 6 bases from V and 4 from J; bases not matched to a gene: 17. This CDR3 is 17 amino acids long. The germline V gene encodes CDR1 LNHDA and CDR2 SQIVND (reference sequence).

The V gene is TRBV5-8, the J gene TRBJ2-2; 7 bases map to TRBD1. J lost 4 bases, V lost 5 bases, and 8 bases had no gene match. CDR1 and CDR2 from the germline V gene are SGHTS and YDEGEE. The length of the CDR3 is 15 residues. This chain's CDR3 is CASRRTGHRTGELFF. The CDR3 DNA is TGTGCCAGCAGACGGACAGGACATCGCACCGGGGAGCTGTTTTTT.

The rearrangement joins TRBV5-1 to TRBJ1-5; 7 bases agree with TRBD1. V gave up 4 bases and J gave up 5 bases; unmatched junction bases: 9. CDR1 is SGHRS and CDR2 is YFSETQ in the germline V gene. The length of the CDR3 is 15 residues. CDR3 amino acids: CASSQTGKKYQPQHF. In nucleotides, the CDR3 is TGCGCCAGCAGCCAGACAGGGAAGAAATATCAGCCCCAGCATTTT.

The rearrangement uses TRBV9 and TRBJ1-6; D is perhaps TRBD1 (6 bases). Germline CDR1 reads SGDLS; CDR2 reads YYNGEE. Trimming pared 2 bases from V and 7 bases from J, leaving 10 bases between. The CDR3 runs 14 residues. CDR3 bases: TGTGCCAGCAGCGTCACAGGGTACAATTCACCCCTCCACTTT. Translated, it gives CASSVTGYNSPLHF.

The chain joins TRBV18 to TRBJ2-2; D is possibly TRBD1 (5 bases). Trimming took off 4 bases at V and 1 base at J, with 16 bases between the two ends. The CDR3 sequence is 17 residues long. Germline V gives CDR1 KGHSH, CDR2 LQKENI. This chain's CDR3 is CASSLRQTWGNTGELFF. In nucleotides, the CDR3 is TGTGCCAGCTCACTGCGACAGACGTGGGGGAACACCGGGGAGCTGTTTTTT.

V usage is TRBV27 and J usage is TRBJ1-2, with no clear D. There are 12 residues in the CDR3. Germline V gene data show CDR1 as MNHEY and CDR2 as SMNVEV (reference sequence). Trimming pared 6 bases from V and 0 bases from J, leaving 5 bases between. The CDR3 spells CASRSPNYGYTF. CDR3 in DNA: TGTGCCAGCAGATCTCCTAACTATGGCTACACCTTC.

The CDR3 sequence: CASSPRTSGGIGYNEQFF. In DNA form, the CDR3 reads TGTGCCAGCAGCCCCCGGACTAGCGGGGGGATAGGTTACAATGAGCAGTTCTTC. The V call is TRBV11-2, the J call TRBJ2-1; 14 bases align to TRBD2. Germline V gene data show CDR1 as SGHAT and CDR2 as FQNNGV. After removal of 5 bases from V and 4 bases from J, the junction contained 10 bases not matched to a gene. This CDR3 contains 18 residues. Filled out from reference TRBV11-2 and TRBJ2-1, the complete variable domain reads EAGVAQSPRYKIIEKRQSVAFWCNPISGHATLYWYQQILGQGPKLLIQFQNNGVVDDSQLPKDRFSAERLKGVDSTLKIQPAKLEDSAVYLCASSPRTSGGIGYNEQFFGPGTRLTVL.

CDR3 sequence reads: CASSSGAGGVGNEKLFF. CDR3 nucleotides: TGTGCCAGCAGCTCAGGGGCGGGGGGCGTCGGTAATGAAAAACTGTTTTTT. The V call is TRBV7-2, the J call TRBJ1-4; D perhaps matches TRBD1 (6 bases). The CDR3 has 17 residues. Germline V gives CDR1 SGHTA, CDR2 FQGNSA. V was shortened by 4 bases and J by 4 bases, with 19 bases between the two germline ends.

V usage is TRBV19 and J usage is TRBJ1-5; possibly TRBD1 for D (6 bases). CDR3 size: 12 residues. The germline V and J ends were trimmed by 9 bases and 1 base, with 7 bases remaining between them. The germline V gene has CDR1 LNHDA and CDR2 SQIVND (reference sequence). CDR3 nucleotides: TGTGCCAGCCAGGGGAGCAATCAGCCCCAGCATTTT. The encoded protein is CASQGSNQPQHF.

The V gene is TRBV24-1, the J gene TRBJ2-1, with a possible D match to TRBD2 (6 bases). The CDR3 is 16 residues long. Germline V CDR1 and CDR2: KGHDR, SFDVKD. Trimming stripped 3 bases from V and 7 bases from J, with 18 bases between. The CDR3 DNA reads TGTGCCACCAGTGATGGAGGGGTAGCAAGGAGAAATGAGCAGTTCTTC. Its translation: CATSDGGVARRNEQFF.